This T cell receptor beta chain was captured by sequencing in a study of graft-versus-host responses after intestinal transplantation. Overall study context: Recipients obtained multivisceral, liver-intestinal, or isolated intestinal transplants.

About this clone itself: Antigen: not known.

TCRdb's table, derived via immunoSEQ multiplex PCR, lists solely in-frame clones and lacks some. The sample yields over 40,000 clones, 85% to 95% seen once. Germline lookup yields CDR1 LNHDA and CDR2 SQIVND (reference sequence). Trimming removed 5 bases from V and 0 bases from J, with 14 bases in between. The CDR3 length is 16 residues. The material sequenced was unstimulated CD8+ T cells sorted from spleen or lymph node cells, taken before transplant. V is TRBV19 and J is TRBJ1-3; D not resolved. The TCR comes from a human donor who was the organ donor for an intestinal transplant. This CDR3 reads CASSLFRFSSGNTIYF. CDR3 nucleotides: TGTGCCAGTAGTCTATTTCGGTTCAGCTCTGGAAACACCATATATTTT.